One sample yielded the 10 T cell receptor beta chains listed below, sequenced in a study of OX40 agonist ivuxolimab in advanced cancers. Library method: the immunoSEQ multiplex PCR assay. Not all clones reach the TCRdb copy of this immuneACCESS table, which keeps in-frame sequences only. Checked studies attribute under half of the gap to unresolved V genes and leave the rest unexplained. This sample has about 89,000 clones in its table, and around nine tenths of those were observed once. The top ten clones comprise about 0.28% of the sample. The material was CD4+ or CD8+ T cells sorted from blood, obtained in a trial of the OX40 agonist ivuxolimab. The receptors originated from an adult with an advanced solid tumor such as melanoma, head and neck, liver or kidney cancer.

This chain links TRBV4-2 with TRBJ2-7, with D unclear. This CDR3 is 14 amino acids long. Deletions cut 1 base from V and 3 bases from J, with 10 bases between. The germline V gene encodes CDR1 LGHNA and CDR2 YNFKEQ. CDR3 bases: TGTGCCAGCAGCCAAGGTCTGGGCTTCTACGAGCAGTACTTC. Translation: CASSQGLGFYEQYF.

The rearrangement uses TRBV5-1 and TRBJ1-2; 12 bases fit TRBD1. The germline V gene has CDR1 SGHRS and CDR2 YFSETQ. Germline trimming cut 0 bases from V and 2 bases from J; bases unmatched to any gene: 8. The CDR3 is made up of 18 amino acids. The DNA of the CDR3 is TGCGCCAGCAGCTTGGCCGGGACAGGGGGCGTCGAGAACTATGGCTACACCTTC. Protein: CASSLAGTGGVENYGYTF.

The chain has TRBV7-2 and TRBJ1-2, with 7 bases matching TRBD1. Losses at the gene ends were 5 bases for V and 7 bases for J; bases not matched to a gene: 10. The CDR3 has 14 amino acids. Germline V gives CDR1 SGHTA, CDR2 FQGNSA. The CDR3 is CASSLRQGGGGYTF. Written as DNA, the CDR3 is TGTGCCAGCAGCCTTCGACAGGGAGGGGGTGGCTACACCTTC.

This chain connects TRBV27 to TRBJ1-1; tentatively, D is TRBD1 (6 bases). CDR3 length: 14 residues. V was clipped by 9 bases and J by 1 base, with 15 bases between them. Germline values: CDR1 MNHEY, CDR2 SMNVEV (reference sequence). DNA of the CDR3: TGTGCCAGTACAAACAGGGTGGGGAACACTGAAGCTTTCTTT. Its translation: CASTNRVGNTEAFF.

The chain links TRBV27 to TRBJ1-2; maybe TRBD1 (6 bases). The germline CDR1 and CDR2 sequences are MNHEY and SMNVEV (reference sequence). Trimming pared 4 bases from V and 7 bases from J, leaving 13 bases between. This CDR3 region has 13 residues. This chain's CDR3 is CASSSPGASGYTF. CDR3 bases: TGTGCCAGCAGTTCGCCGGGGGCTAGTGGCTACACCTTC.

This clone was seen more than once but under ten times. This sequence joins TRBV7-2 and TRBJ2-1; 9 nucleotides align to TRBD2. Germline CDR1 SGHTA, CDR2 FQGNSA. There are 16 residues in the CDR3. J was trimmed by 7 bases and V by 6 bases; bases with no gene match: 13. CDR3 nucleotides: TGTGCCAGCAGTCGACTCGGTAGCGGGGGTGGGAATGAGCAGTTCTTC. Its protein product is CASSRLGSGGGNEQFF.

The gene calls are TRBV6-5 and TRBJ2-7, with D possibly called TRBD1 or TRBD2 (6 bases each). The germline V gene encodes CDR1 MNHEY and CDR2 SVGAGI. V lost 6 bases to trimming and J lost 5 bases, with 11 bases between them. The length of the CDR3 is 12 residues. The CDR3 spells CASRRGAHEQYF. The DNA of the CDR3 is TGTGCCAGCAGGAGGGGGGCCCACGAGCAGTACTTC.

This sequence joins TRBV6-5 and TRBJ2-2; a possible D gene is TRBD2 (6 bases). Germline V CDR1 and CDR2: MNHEY, SVGAGI. There are 15 residues in the CDR3. The V gene lost 6 bases and the J gene lost 8 bases, with 19 bases spanning the gap. The CDR3 DNA reads as TGTGCCAGCAGCCCGACTTATGGGGGGACTGGGGAGCTGTTTTTT. This gives the protein CASSPTYGGTGELFF.

The CDR3 sequence: CASSFTGGRQPQHF. The CDR3, as DNA: TGTGCCAGCAGCTTCACAGGGGGCCGGCAGCCCCAGCATTTT. The chain links TRBV5-6 to TRBJ1-5; 9 bases agree with TRBD1. CDR1 and CDR2 (germline): SGHDT, YYEEEE. This CDR3 is built from 14 residues. V shed 2 bases, J shed 7 bases, and the junction held 4 bases outside the gene matches.

The rearrangement uses TRBV11-2 and TRBJ2-7; D gene ambiguous. V dropped 0 bases and J dropped 7 bases, with 7 bases sitting between them. The germline V gene encodes CDR1 SGHAT and CDR2 FQNNGV. The CDR3 has 12 amino acids. The CDR3, as DNA: TGTGCCAGCAGCTTAGAGGTGGGAGAGCAGTACTTC. Amino acids: CASSLEVGEQYF.